This is a list of T cell receptor beta chains from one sample in a study of control samples from healthy donors and cancer patients. Libraries were prepared by immunoSEQ multiplex PCR; TCRdb keeps only in-frame clonotypes and omits some of them. The data contain approximately 120,000 clones, 90% of them seen just once; the ten biggest clones take up roughly 4%. Material: blood. These receptors originate from a human donor in good health. The donor label of this sample is uncertain. Both conserved end residues are part of each CDR3. A D gene is named only where the DNA matches it firmly. Size is stated for part of the rows, as once, few or many counts, or as a class when the clone is expanded.

j_gene: TRBJ2-2; abundance: .; d_gene: .; v_gene: TRBV5-1; CDR3nt: TGCGCCAGCAGGAAGGGTACCGGGGAGCTGTTTTTT; CDR3aa: CASRKGTGELFF
j_gene: TRBJ2-1; abundance: few; d_gene: .; v_gene: TRBV5-1; CDR3nt: TGCGCCAGCGCGGCGGGTTTCTACAATGAGCAGTTCTTC; CDR3aa: CASAAGFYNEQFF
j_gene: TRBJ2-1; abundance: .; d_gene: .; v_gene: TRBV7-3; CDR3nt: TGTGCCAGCAGCACGAGCGCGGGGAGTTACAATGAGCAGTTCTTC; CDR3aa: CASSTSAGSYNEQFF
j_gene: TRBJ1-5; abundance: .; d_gene: .; v_gene: TRBV5-4; CDR3nt: TGTGCCAGCAGCTTGGGGGGCCGCAATCAGCCCCAGCATTTT; CDR3aa: CASSLGGRNQPQHF
j_gene: TRBJ1-5; abundance: .; d_gene: .; v_gene: TRBV28; CDR3nt: TGTGCCAGCAGCCGCCAGGGGAATCAGCCCCAGCATTTT; CDR3aa: CASSRQGNQPQHF
j_gene: TRBJ1-2; abundance: .; d_gene: .; v_gene: TRBV2; CDR3nt: TGTGCCAGCCGGGGGCAGGGTTGGAACTATGGCTACACCTTC; CDR3aa: CASRGQGWNYGYTF
j_gene: TRBJ2-5; abundance: .; d_gene: TRBD1; v_gene: TRBV6-5; CDR3nt: TGTGCCAGCAGTTTGGGACAGGGGGCCGAGACCCAGTACTTC; CDR3aa: CASSLGQGAETQYF
j_gene: TRBJ1-2; abundance: .; d_gene: .; v_gene: TRBV19; CDR3nt: TGTGCCAGTACCATGGGACACGGAAATTATGGCTACACCTTC; CDR3aa: CASTMGHGNYGYTF
j_gene: TRBJ1-1; abundance: once; d_gene: .; v_gene: TRBV3-1/TRBV3-2; CDR3nt: TGTGCCAGCAGCCGGAGTAGACAGAACACTGAAGCTTTCTTT; CDR3aa: CASSRSRQNTEAFF
j_gene: TRBJ1-4; abundance: .; d_gene: TRBD1; v_gene: TRBV6-5; CDR3nt: TGTGCCAGCAGTTACCCCAGGGGGCAGTTGGAAAAACTGTTTTTT; CDR3aa: CASSYPRGQLEKLFF
j_gene: TRBJ1-2; abundance: .; d_gene: TRBD1; v_gene: TRBV6-5; CDR3nt: TGTGCCAGCATAGGAACAGGGGGCTCTGGCTACACCTTC; CDR3aa: CASIGTGGSGYTF
j_gene: TRBJ1-1; abundance: few; d_gene: TRBD1; v_gene: TRBV4-1; CDR3nt: TGCGCCAGCAGCCAAGCGGCGACAGGGGGCCGAGGGGGCACTGAAGCTTTCTTT; CDR3aa: CASSQAATGGRGGTEAFF
j_gene: TRBJ1-1; abundance: .; d_gene: .; v_gene: TRBV11-2; CDR3nt: TGTGCCAGCAGCTTAGGGTTATCAGGGACAGAAGCTTTCTTT; CDR3aa: CASSLGLSGTEAFF
j_gene: TRBJ1-2; abundance: .; d_gene: TRBD1; v_gene: TRBV6-5; CDR3nt: TGTGCCAGCAGTTCCGATCGGGACAGGGGCTACACCTTC; CDR3aa: CASSSDRDRGYTF
j_gene: TRBJ1-2; abundance: .; d_gene: .; v_gene: TRBV4-3; CDR3nt: TGCGCCAGCAGCCAAGAAGGGTCTAACTATGGCTACACCTTC; CDR3aa: CASSQEGSNYGYTF
j_gene: TRBJ1-6; abundance: .; d_gene: .; v_gene: TRBV6-6; CDR3nt: TGTGCCGGGAGTGGGGGGAGAGATTCACCCCTCCACTTT; CDR3aa: CAGSGGRDSPLHF
j_gene: TRBJ2-5; abundance: .; d_gene: .; v_gene: TRBV2; CDR3nt: TGTGCCAGCAGCTACGGGGAGACCCAGTACTTC; CDR3aa: CASSYGETQYF
j_gene: TRBJ2-5; abundance: .; d_gene: TRBD1; v_gene: TRBV2; CDR3nt: TGTGCCAGCAGGGGGACAGGGGGGGCGAGGGAGACCCAGTACTTC; CDR3aa: CASRGTGGARETQYF
j_gene: TRBJ1-5; abundance: .; d_gene: TRBD1; v_gene: TRBV27; CDR3nt: TGTGCCAGCAGTGACCAAGGGACAGATCGCAATCAGCCCCAGCATTTT; CDR3aa: CASSDQGTDRNQPQHF
j_gene: TRBJ2-7; abundance: .; d_gene: .; v_gene: TRBV19; CDR3nt: TGTGCCAGTAGTTCAGGACCTGAGGAGTACTTC; CDR3aa: CASSSGPEEYF
j_gene: TRBJ2-7; abundance: .; d_gene: .; v_gene: TRBV11-2; CDR3nt: TGTGCCAGCAGCTTATCGGGGGACGGCTCCTACGAGCAGTACTTC; CDR3aa: CASSLSGDGSYEQYF